This T cell receptor beta chain is drawn from a study of regulatory T cells in long-lasting Graves disease. Time point given: newly diagnosed GD, antithyroid drugs for less than 3 months. Construction of the TCR library relied on RNA isolated from PBMCs. The authors built TCR beta libraries using iRepertoire HTBI primers and Arm-PCR of CDR3 regions. TCRdb used MiXCR to reprocess the multiplex PCR reads, holding one entry per CDR3 protein. The sample holds roughly 400,000 distinct CDR3 sequences, over 12% seen once. This CDR3 spans 13 amino acids. The V and J ends lost 6 bases and 6 bases respectively, with 12 bases between them. This clonotype was counted ten times or more. This sample also appeared in a second study, on T cells in Graves' hyperthyroidism and ophthalmopathy. That source notes: Patients aged 18 to 65 had newly diagnosed hyperthyroidism that had lasted under 2 months. The study excluded patients with uncontrolled infection, other autoimmune disease, pregnancy or lactation. Blood also showed most of the thyroid clonotypes that were expanded above 0.001.

The chain links TRBV12-3 or TRBV12-4 to TRBJ2-1; no definite D call. This TCR was sampled from a woman in her forties with Graves disease. This specimen was peripheral blood mononuclear cells (PBMCs), taken at new diagnosis, from a patient treated with antithyroid drugs. The CDR3 region has the DNA TGTGCCAGCAGCGGCCAAGTCGGCAATGAGCAGTTCTTC. Amino acid sequence: CASSGQVGNEQFF.